This record looks at one T cell receptor (beta chain) sequence and its context. The antigen is not known. This specimen belongs to a study of T cells expressing NK-cell markers. Study results and limitations: The leading position in the CD3+CD56-NKG2C+ fraction of four donors also went to these clonotypes. Dominant NKG2C+ clonotypes made up about 1.0-7.5% of CD8+ T cells in several donors.

Germline V gene data show CDR1 as GTSNPN and CDR2 as SVGIG (reference sequence). CDR3 length: 12 amino acids. Using the 5' RACE reads, TCRdb records one entry per CDR3 protein without DNA. The sample table sets out roughly 350,000 distinct CDR3 sequences. The specimen was blood T cells: a sorted CD56 or NKG2C T cell subset, CD4+ or CD8+ T cells, or bulk PBMC T cells (not recorded which). The source is a man aged 18-69 years in good health. The J gene is TRBJ2-7, the V gene TRBV30. Here the CDR3 reads CAWSSMSYEQYF.